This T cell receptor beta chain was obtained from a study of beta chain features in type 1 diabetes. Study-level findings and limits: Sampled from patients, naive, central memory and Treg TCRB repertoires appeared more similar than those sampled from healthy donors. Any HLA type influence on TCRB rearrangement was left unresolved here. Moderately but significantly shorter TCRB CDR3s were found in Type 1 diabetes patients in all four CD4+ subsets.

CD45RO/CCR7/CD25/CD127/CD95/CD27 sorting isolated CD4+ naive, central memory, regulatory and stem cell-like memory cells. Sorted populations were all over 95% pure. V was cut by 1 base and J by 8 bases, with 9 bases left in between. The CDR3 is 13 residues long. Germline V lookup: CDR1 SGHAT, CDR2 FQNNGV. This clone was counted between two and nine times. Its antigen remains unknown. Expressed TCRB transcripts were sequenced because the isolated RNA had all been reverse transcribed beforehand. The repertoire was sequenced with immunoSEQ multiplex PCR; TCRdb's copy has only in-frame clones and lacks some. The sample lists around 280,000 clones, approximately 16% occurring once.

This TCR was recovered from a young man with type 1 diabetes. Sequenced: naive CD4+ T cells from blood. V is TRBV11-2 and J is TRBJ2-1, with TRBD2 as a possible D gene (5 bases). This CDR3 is CASSLGGRDEQFF. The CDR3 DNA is TGTGCCAGCAGCTTAGGAGGGCGGGATGAGCAGTTCTTC.